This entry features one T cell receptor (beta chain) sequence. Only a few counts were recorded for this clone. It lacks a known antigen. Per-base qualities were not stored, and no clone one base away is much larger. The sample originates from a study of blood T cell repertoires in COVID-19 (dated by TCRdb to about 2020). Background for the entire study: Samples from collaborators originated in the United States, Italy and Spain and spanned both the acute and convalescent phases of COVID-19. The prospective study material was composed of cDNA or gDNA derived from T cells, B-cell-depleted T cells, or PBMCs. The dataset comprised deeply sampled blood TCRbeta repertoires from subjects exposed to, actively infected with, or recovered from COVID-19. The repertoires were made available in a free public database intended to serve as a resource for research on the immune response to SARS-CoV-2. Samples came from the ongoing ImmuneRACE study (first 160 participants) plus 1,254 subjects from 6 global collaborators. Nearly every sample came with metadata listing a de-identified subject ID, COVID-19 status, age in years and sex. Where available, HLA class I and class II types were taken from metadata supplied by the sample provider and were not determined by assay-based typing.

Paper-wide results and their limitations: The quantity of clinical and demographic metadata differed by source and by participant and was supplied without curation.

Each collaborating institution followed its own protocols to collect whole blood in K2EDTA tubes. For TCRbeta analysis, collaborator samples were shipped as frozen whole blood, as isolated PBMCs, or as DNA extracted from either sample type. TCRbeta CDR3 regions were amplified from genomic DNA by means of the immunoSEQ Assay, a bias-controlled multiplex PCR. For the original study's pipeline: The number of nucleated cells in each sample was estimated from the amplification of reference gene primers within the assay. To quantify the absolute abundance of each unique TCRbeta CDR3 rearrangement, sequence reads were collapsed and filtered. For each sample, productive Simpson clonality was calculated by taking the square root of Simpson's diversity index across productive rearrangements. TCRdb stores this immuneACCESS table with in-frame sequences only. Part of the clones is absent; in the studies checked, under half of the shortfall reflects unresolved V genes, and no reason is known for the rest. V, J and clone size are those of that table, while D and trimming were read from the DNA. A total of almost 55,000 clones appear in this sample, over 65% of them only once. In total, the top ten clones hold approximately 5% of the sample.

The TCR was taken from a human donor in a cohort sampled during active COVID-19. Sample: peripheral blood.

The CDR3 reads as follows: CASSSPDRPNYGYTF. In nucleotide form, the sequence is TGTGCCAGCAGTTCGCCCGACAGACCTAACTATGGCTACACCTTC. The chain employs TRBV28 and TRBJ1-2; possibly the D gene is TRBD1, per 5 matching bases. The V and J ends are trimmed by 4 bases and 0 bases, leaving 12 bases between them. The CDR3 contains 15 residues, cysteine and phenylalanine counted. Only the CDR3 part of the read is kept: 45 bases, read in frame from the first base. CDR1 MDHEN and CDR2 SYDVKM are derived from the germline V gene.